One sample yielded the 27 T cell receptor beta chains listed below, sequenced in a study of cytomegalovirus exposure and HLA in healthy donors (dated 2017 in TCRdb). Libraries came from the immunoSEQ multiplex PCR assay. Here the immuneACCESS table is served through TCRdb, limited to in-frame sequences with V and J called. Missing clones are a known gap in these copies; in checked studies unresolved V genes cover under half, and the rest lacks a known reason. The sample yields more than 130,000 clones; 70% to 90% were counted once. The top ten constitute just under 8% of the sample. Sequenced: PBMCs. The receptors stem from a woman under 30 in good health and CMV-seropositive.

V usage is TRBV4-1 and J usage is TRBJ1-3, with a weak D call TRBD1 (6 bases). Germline-derived CDR1 and CDR2 are MGHRA and YSYEKL. The CDR3 is 16 residues long. The V end lost 2 bases, the J end lost 2 bases, and 13 bases lay between the germline ends. This chain's CDR3 is CASSQSQGRAGNTIYF. The CDR3, as DNA: TGCGCCAGCAGCCAATCACAGGGTAGGGCTGGAAACACCATATATTTT.

The CDR3 is CASSLELVAKNIQYF. The CDR3 DNA reads as TGTGCCAGCAGCTTAGAACTGGTAGCCAAAAACATTCAGTACTTC. The V call is TRBV7-2, the J call TRBJ2-4; D gene unclear. Trimming pared 1 base from V and 0 bases from J, leaving 7 bases between. The CDR3 is 15 amino acids. The germline V gene has CDR1 SGHTA and CDR2 FQGNSA.

The V and J genes are TRBV19 and TRBJ1-2; 10 positions agree with TRBD1. From germline, CDR1 is LNHDA and CDR2 SQIVND (reference sequence). J lost 7 bases, V lost 3 bases, and 2 bases had no gene match. The CDR3 has 13 residues. DNA for the CDR3: TGTGCCAGTAGTATTCGGGACAGGGGTGGCTACACCTTC. It translates to CASSIRDRGGYTF.

The genes are TRBV6-6 and TRBJ1-2; 7 nucleotides match TRBD1. This CDR3 has 14 residues. Trimming removed 2 bases from V and 6 bases from J; junction bases left unmatched: 6. From germline, CDR1 is MNHNY and CDR2 SVGAGI (reference sequence). The CDR3 region is CASSYTTGENGYTF. For the CDR3, the DNA is TGTGCCAGCAGTTACACCACAGGGGAGAATGGCTACACCTTC.

The CDR3, as DNA: TGTGCCAGCAGTTACAGTATGACAGGGTTCAATCTAGGCTACACCTTC. It encodes CASSYSMTGFNLGYTF. This chain uses TRBV7-9 with TRBJ1-2, with 7 positions matching TRBD1. V dropped 6 bases and J dropped 8; count of bases not matched to a gene: 18. The germline CDR1 and CDR2 sequences are SEHNR and FQNEAQ (reference sequence). The CDR3 contains 16 residues.

The chain carries TRBV11-2 and TRBJ2-1, with 9 bases identical to TRBD2. The CDR3 consists of 15 residues. Germline values: CDR1 SGHAT, CDR2 FQNNGV. V was pared by 5 bases and J by 8 bases, with 10 bases of the junction left unmatched. This CDR3 reads CASSPSGNNQDEQFF. CDR3 bases: TGTGCCAGCAGCCCTAGCGGGAACAACCAGGATGAGCAGTTCTTC.

This chain connects TRBV7-2 to TRBJ1-1; 7 nucleotides agree with TRBD1. CDR3 length: 15 amino acids. In germline, CDR1 is SGHTA, CDR2 FQGNSA. With V trimmed by 5 bases and J by 9 bases, 15 bases remained unmatched. The CDR3 sequence is CASSPNSMTGYQAFF. CDR3 DNA: TGTGCCAGCAGCCCCAATTCTATGACAGGGTACCAAGCTTTCTTT.

The chain carries TRBV6-1 and TRBJ1-2, with 7 bases lining up with TRBD1. J lost 4 bases, V lost 2 bases, and 4 bases had no gene match. This CDR3 has 14 residues. From germline, CDR1 is MNHNS and CDR2 SASEGT. The CDR3 is CASSENTGAYGYTF. The CDR3 DNA is TGTGCCAGCAGTGAAAACACAGGGGCCTATGGCTACACCTTC.

The CDR3 reads CASSLVASTYEQYF. For the CDR3, the DNA is TGTGCCAGCAGTTTAGTGGCTAGTACCTACGAGCAGTACTTC. V usage is TRBV27 and J usage is TRBJ2-7; D uncertain. Per germline, CDR1 MNHEY and CDR2 SMNVEV (reference sequence). V lost 2 bases and J 2 bases, leaving 10 bases between the germline ends. The CDR3 is made up of 14 amino acids.

This clone was recorded a few times. This rearrangement joins TRBV7-9 to TRBJ1-1, with TRBD1 matching over 8 bases. The CDR3 totals 13 residues. V lost 6 bases, J lost 5 bases, and 5 bases stayed unmatched. Looked up from germline, CDR1 is SEHNR and CDR2 is FQNEAQ (reference sequence). The CDR3: CASRQGARTEAFF. The CDR3 bases are TGTGCCAGCAGGCAGGGGGCGCGGACTGAAGCTTTCTTT.

This clone was recorded at least ten times. This chain links TRBV2 with TRBJ1-1, with a tentative D call TRBD1 (5 bases). Deletions cut 2 bases from V and 4 bases from J, with 11 bases between. CDR1 and CDR2 (germline): SNHLY, FYNNEI. This CDR3 spans 14 amino acids. The CDR3 loop is CASSESGGGTEAFF. CDR3 nucleotide sequence: TGTGCCAGCAGTGAAAGTGGGGGGGGCACTGAAGCTTTCTTT.

This chain joins TRBV29-1 and TRBJ1-1; 7 nucleotides line up with TRBD1. The CDR3 has 13 amino acids. After removal of 4 bases from V and 1 base from J, the junction contained 3 bases not matched to a gene. Germline V gene data show CDR1 as SQVTM and CDR2 as ANQGSEA. CDR3 protein: CSVGQGPNTEAFF. The CDR3 bases are TGCAGCGTTGGACAGGGCCCGAACACTGAAGCTTTCTTT.

V gene TRBV5-1 combines with J gene TRBJ1-6; TRBD1 aligns across 7 bases. The trim removed 0 bases at V and 7 bases at J, leaving 7 bases unmatched. CDR3 size: 16 residues. Germline V gene data show CDR1 as SGHRS and CDR2 as YFSETQ. As DNA, the CDR3 is TGCGCCAGCAGCTTGGCCTCAGCGACAGGGAATTCACCCCTCCACTTT. Protein: CASSLASATGNSPLHF.

This clone was seen a single time. The CDR3 region has the DNA TGTGCCAGCCAACCAAGCAGCGGGAGTGGTCATGAGCAGTTCTTC. Translation: CASQPSSGSGHEQFF. V gene TRBV28 combines with J gene TRBJ2-1, with 8 bases that match TRBD2. V was clipped by 8 bases and J by 8 bases; unmatched bases: 14. CDR1 is MDHEN and CDR2 is SYDVKM in the germline V gene. This CDR3 comprises 15 residues.

The chain is built from TRBV18 and TRBJ1-2; no clear D. This CDR3 is built from 15 residues. Germline V lookup: CDR1 KGHSH, CDR2 LQKENI. V lost 0 bases, J lost 3 bases, and 11 bases lay in between. The CDR3 DNA reads TGTGCCAGCTCACCACCGGAGGCTTACGACTATGGCTACACCTTC. It yields the protein CASSPPEAYDYGYTF.

This clone showed up just a few times. V gene TRBV18 combines with J gene TRBJ2-7, with a weak D call TRBD1 (6 bases). The CDR3 has 13 amino acids. The germline CDR1 and CDR2 sequences are KGHSH and LQKENI. Trimming pared 1 base from V and 7 bases from J, leaving 11 bases between. CDR3 sequence reads: CASSPRGPQEQYF. CDR3 coding DNA: TGTGCCAGCTCACCACGGGGGCCTCAGGAGCAGTACTTC.

This clone was recorded only once. The rearrangement links TRBV6-4 to TRBJ2-1; 10 nucleotides line up with TRBD2. Looked up from germline, CDR1 is MRHNA and CDR2 is SNTAGT. The CDR3 has 14 amino acids. The junction had 4 bases not matched to a gene; V was cut back by 5 bases and J by 6 bases. Here the CDR3 DNA reads TGTGCCAGCAGTATCAAGCGGGGGGGCAATGAGCAGTTCTTC. Translation gives CASSIKRGGNEQFF.

The sample holds a few counts of this clone. The CDR3 DNA follows: TGTGCCAGCAGCTCGTCGACTAGCCGAAAGTCGGGCGGGGAGCTGTTTTTT. This translates into CASSSSTSRKSGGELFF. V usage is TRBV28 and J usage is TRBJ2-2, with TRBD2 matching 7 bases. Germline CDR1 and CDR2: MDHEN and SYDVKM. This CDR3 has 17 amino acids. Unmatched junction bases numbered 17, after V lost 6 bases and J lost 7 bases.

The chain carries TRBV28 and TRBJ1-2; the D gene is possibly TRBD1 (6 bases). The CDR3 contains 12 residues. V lost 7 bases to trimming and J lost 8 bases, with 14 bases between them. CDR1 is MDHEN, CDR2 SYDVKM, per germline. The CDR3 is CASTRDTRGYTF. Written as DNA, the CDR3 is TGTGCCAGCACCCGGGACACACGGGGCTACACCTTC.

The chain recombines TRBV5-8 with TRBJ1-2; 7 bases are shared with TRBD1. V was clipped by 4 bases and J by 5 bases; unmatched bases: 20. This CDR3 contains 18 residues. Germline values: CDR1 SGHTS, CDR2 YDEGEE. CDR3 nucleotide sequence: TGTGCCAGCAGCCCGACGGCCCCTCAGGGGGAAGGGAAGTATGGCTACACCTTC. It encodes CASSPTAPQGEGKYGYTF.

This sequence joins TRBV6-1 and TRBJ1-2; D call uncertain. Germline CDR1 and CDR2: MNHNS and SASEGT. V lost 10 bases to trimming and J lost 0 bases, with 12 bases between them. This CDR3 spans 13 amino acids. The CDR3 sequence is CATGRRANYGYTF. CDR3 bases: TGTGCCACCGGACGGCGGGCTAACTATGGCTACACCTTC.

This clone was recorded only once. This chain uses TRBV7-6 with TRBJ2-7; 7 nucleotides agree with TRBD2. V trimming: 1 base; J trimming: 2 bases; junction bases outside the gene matches: 11. The germline V gene encodes CDR1 SGHVS and CDR2 FNYEAQ. The CDR3 has 17 amino acids. Written as DNA, the CDR3 is TGTGCCAGCAGCTTAGAAACCAAGCGGGGAGGGACCTACGAGCAGTACTTC. Translated: CASSLETKRGGTYEQYF.

This rearrangement joins TRBV7-3 to TRBJ2-2; TRBD2 aligns across 7 bases. Trimming took 1 base from V and 4 from J; bases not matched to a gene: 6. Germline V gene lookup returns CDR1 SGHTA and CDR2 FQGTGA. This CDR3 is built from 16 residues. The CDR3 DNA follows: TGTGCCAGCAGCTTAAGTGGCGGGAGCGGCACCGGGGAGCTGTTTTTT. It yields the protein CASSLSGGSGTGELFF.

The chain joins TRBV30 to TRBJ2-1, with 14 bases matching TRBD2. Germline CDR1 reads GTSNPN; CDR2 reads SVGIG (reference sequence). J was trimmed by 9 bases and V by 8 bases; bases with no gene match: 3. The CDR3 loop spans 12 amino acids. The CDR3 sequence: CAGGTSGGEQFF. CDR3 DNA sequence: TGTGCCGGAGGGACTAGCGGGGGTGAGCAGTTCTTC.

The V and J genes are TRBV10-3 and TRBJ1-6; a possible D gene is TRBD1 (6 bases). The germline V and J ends were trimmed by 4 bases and 6 bases, with 7 bases remaining between them. The CDR3 has 13 residues. Germline-derived CDR1 and CDR2 are ENHRY and SYGVKD. CDR3 bases: TGTGCCATCAGTGGGACAGCTAATTCACCCCTCCACTTT. Its translation: CAISGTANSPLHF.

This chain links TRBV9 with TRBJ1-3; 11 positions agree with TRBD1. J was trimmed by 2 bases and V by 5 bases; bases with no gene match: 0. The CDR3 runs 14 residues. Per germline, CDR1 SGDLS and CDR2 YYNGEE. The CDR3, as DNA: TGTGCCAGCAGGGGACAGGGGGCTGGAAACACCATATATTTT. Protein: CASRGQGAGNTIYF. The full variable domain, in which reference TRBV9 and TRBJ1-3 provide the parts outside the CDR3, is DSGVTQTPKHLITATGQRVTLRCSPRSGDLSVYWYQQSLDQGLQFLIQYYNGEERAKGNILERFSAQQFPDLHSELNLSSLELGDSALYFCASRGQGAGNTIYFGEGSWLTVV.

This clone was seen a handful of times. At one of its ends the junction is not consistent with the germline gene, which may arise from a read error. The chain carries TRBV5-4 and TRBJ1-2; TRBD1 agrees at 7 bases. The germline V gene encodes CDR1 SGHNT and CDR2 YYREEE (reference sequence). The CDR3 runs 14 residues. CDR3 residues: CASSAQGGNFGYTF. CDR3 coding DNA: TGTGCCAGCAGCGCCCAGGGGGGTAACTTTGGCTACACCTTC.